One T cell receptor (beta chain) is described in this entry. PBMC sampling occurred before vaccination, two weeks after the third dose, and at progression. The CDR3 loop spans 11 amino acids. CDR1 and CDR2 (germline): GTSNPN, SVGIG (reference sequence). V gave up 5 bases and J gave up 11 bases, with 13 bases separating them. Libraries were prepared by immunoSEQ multiplex PCR; TCRdb keeps only in-frame clonotypes and omits some of them. The sample holds more than 30,000 clones, approximately 90% seen once. This sample is part of a study of glioma-infiltrating T cells after dendritic cell vaccination. The wider study: Three intradermal dendritic cell vaccine injections were given every two weeks.

The sample consisted of blood, taken before dendritic cell vaccination. The receptor's source is a human donor with glioblastoma. V usage is TRBV30 and J usage is TRBJ1-5; weak D call: TRBD1 (5 bases). CDR3 residues: CAWGDAGAQHF. CDR3 DNA sequence: TGTGCCTGGGGGGACGCGGGGGCCCAGCATTTT.